This T cell receptor beta chain stems from a study of human T cells and chemical hapten exposure listed by TCRdb under 2021. At the level of the whole study: For sensitization, 2% DPC in acetone was applied to a 2 cm by 2 cm area of upper inner arm skin. Most of the patients in the cohort were female, and the cohort covered alopecia areata with under or over 50% scalp involvement, alopecia totalis and alopecia universalis. Approximately 30 alopecia patients provided blood for TCR sequencing at one to four time points (pre-sensitization, 2, 6 and 24 weeks). Patch testing was performed on the upper back with Finn chambers containing 0.01% DPC, and the patch tests were scored after 6 days according to International Contact Dermatitis Research Group standards. Patients additionally received weekly therapeutic DPC doses to the scalp throughout the approximately 25-week study period. Blood samples were taken from patients before sensitization (week 0) and at 2, 6 and about 24 weeks after DPC sensitization. This study followed changes in the peripheral blood TCR repertoire in vivo during primary and secondary sensitization of alopecia patients to the hapten diphenylcyclopropenone (DPC). Libraries were combined into a pool for sequencing, and differences in TCR yield between samples came mainly from small differences in library volumes within the pool. Beyond this particular receptor, the publication reports: After repeated subsampling, the strength of the expansion versus patch-test correlation and the threshold at which it became significant changed. The number of PT1 expanded TCRs positively correlated with patch test score, significant at thresholds 8, 16 and 32 but not 4. The number of TCRs above 1 in 1000 frequency did not change with DPC sensitization; there was no evidence of global repertoire structure alterations. All patients had alopecia, a presumed autoimmune disease, so their immune response might differ from that of healthy individuals. Expanded TCRs formed significantly more large CDR3 similarity clusters than pre-sensitization or healthy control sets, consistent with antigen-driven responses.

The sample's time point label, decoded: patch test 2, 6 weeks after DPC sensitization. The treatment or condition label on this specimen signifies: therapeutic diphenylcyclopropenone sensitization with weekly scalp DPC. At each patch-test visit, blood was drawn before the patch test was applied. To be eligible, patients had to be aged 18 to 70, diagnosed with alopecia and judged suitable for DPC therapy, while pregnant patients were excluded. Unfractionated whole blood was collected in Tempus Blood RNA tubes, and total RNA was extracted from that blood. Library generation was performed with RACE. For sequencing, a NextSeq 500 was employed. Library preparation attached unique molecular identifiers to individual cDNA molecules for quantitative, reproducible TCR counting. For every blood RNA sample, sequencing covered both the TCR alpha and TCR beta chains. The study's processing was this. A median of about 87,000 TCRs per sample was observed, with a range of about 23,224 to 690,600. V, J and CDR3 annotation of the TCR reads was carried out using the Decombinator software suite. Every sample was subsampled to the same number of TCRs (28,000) for the PS versus PT1 abundance plots. TCRs were defined as expanded if absent before sensitization and observed at least eight times at the 2-week time point. In-frame beta chains were kept once TCRdb had trimmed the public reads at Q25 with fastp and called clones with MiXCR. CDR3 protein duplicates are merged, each entry listing the most common genes and DNA. V and J calls and clone size were set by TCRdb, not the authors. The sample has 350,000 to 400,000 distinct CDR3 sequences on record, 6% to 7% of them singletons. The leading ten clones occupy about 6% of the sample.

V trim: 5 bases; J trim: 3 bases; unmatched bases: 6. The CDR3 contains 14 residues, cysteine and phenylalanine counted. Of the read, only the CDR3 DNA is kept; its 42 bases are in frame from base 1. This clonotype was seen repeatedly, ten times or more. Its antigen is still unknown. It has no much larger one-base neighbor in the sample; base qualities were not kept. The receptor chain draws on TRBV12-3 or TRBV12-4 and TRBJ1-2, with 7 junctional bases fitting TRBD1. This specimen consisted of whole blood, obtained in connection with sensitization to the hapten diphenylcyclopropenone (DPC). This sequence originates from a woman aged 18-29 years with alopecia areata. Some clones in this sample may be carry-over from other donors' samples. The CDR3 corresponds to CASSRDSPHYGYTF. In nucleotide form, the sequence is TGTGCCAGCAGTAGGGACAGCCCCCACTATGGCTACACCTTC.